Listed below are T cell receptor beta chains from one sample, sequenced in a study of blood T cells in healthy people across ages. TCRdb ran MiXCR on the 5' RACE reads and lists one entry per CDR3 protein. The sample records 270,000 or so distinct CDR3 sequences, roughly 26% being singletons. What was sequenced was blood. These TCRs come from a woman between 70 and 85 years old in good health. CDR3s include the opening cysteine and the closing phenylalanine or tryptophan. The D gene is left open where the match is weak. Expanded clones get a size class; other rows say once, few or many, or leave the size out.

TRBD1	TRBV28	TRBJ2-7	once	CASSLIGQGGYEQYF	TGTGCCAGCAGTTTAATAGGACAGGGGGGTTACGAGCAGTACTTC
-	TRBV5-1	TRBJ2-5	-	CASTNQRETQYF	TGCGCCAGCACAAATCAGAGAGAGACCCAGTACTTC
TRBD1	TRBV6-4	TRBJ2-5	few	CASARDSQVGTQYF	TGTGCCAGCGCCCGGGACAGCCAAGTGGGGACCCAGTACTTC
-	TRBV11-2	TRBJ1-1	-	CASSLYVGWSEAFF	TGTGCCAGCAGCTTATATGTGGGGTGGTCTGAAGCTTTCTTT
-	TRBV7-9	TRBJ2-7	-	CASSSPAGPYYEQYF	TGTGCCAGCAGCTCACCGGCAGGGCCCTACTACGAGCAGTACTTC
TRBD1	TRBV18	TRBJ1-6	-	CASSKDRDDSPLHF	TGTGCCAGCTCAAAAGACAGGGATGATTCACCCCTCCACTTT
-	TRBV20-1	TRBJ2-4	-	CSAREGGF	TGCAGTGCTAGAGAAGGGGGGTTC
-	TRBV12-3/TRBV12-4	TRBJ2-7	-	CASSLGVGSYEQYF	TGTGCCAGCAGTTTAGGGGTAGGTTCCTACGAGCAGTACTTC
TRBD2	TRBV9	TRBJ2-7	many	CASSVASGDSYEQYF	TGTGCCAGCAGCGTAGCCAGCGGGGATTCCTACGAGCAGTACTTC
-	TRBV11-2	TRBJ2-7	many	CASSSSAGNYEQYF	TGTGCCAGCAGCTCGAGCGCGGGTAACTACGAGCAGTACTTC
-	TRBV12-3/TRBV12-4	TRBJ1-2	few	CASSHNYGYTF	TGTGCCAGCAGCCATAACTATGGCTACACCTTC
-	TRBV4-3	TRBJ2-7	-	CASSQDRRGYEQYF	TGCGCCAGCAGCCAAGATCGGCGGGGCTACGAGCAGTACTTC
-	TRBV20-1	TRBJ1-1	few	CSASSLGNTEAFF	TGCAGTGCTAGTAGTCTGGGCAACACTGAAGCTTTCTTT
-	TRBV5-1	TRBJ1-4	few	CASSLGAGANEKLFF	TGCGCCAGCAGCTTGGGGGCCGGTGCTAATGAAAAACTGTTTTTT
-	TRBV2	TRBJ2-5	-	CASTRAVQETQYF	TGTGCCAGCACCCGAGCGGTTCAAGAGACCCAGTACTTC
TRBD1	TRBV6-5	TRBJ1-1	-	CASKGTGEAEAFF	TGTGCCAGCAAAGGGACAGGGGAGGCTGAAGCTTTCTTT
-	TRBV6-2/TRBV6-3	TRBJ2-5	few	CASSGTGGQETQYF	TGTGCCAGCTCCGGGACTGGGGGGCAAGAGACCCAGTACTTC
TRBD1	TRBV29-1	TRBJ1-1	-	CSVVTGSDAEAFF	TGCAGCGTTGTGACAGGGTCGGACGCTGAAGCTTTCTTT
-	TRBV4-2	TRBJ2-6	few	CASSQRDAGANVLTF	TGTGCCAGCAGCCAGAGAGACGCGGGGGCCAACGTCCTGACTTTC
-	TRBV7-2	TRBJ2-7	-	CASSLVGPSGEQYF	TGTGCCAGCAGCCTCGTTGGACCCAGCGGCGAGCAGTACTTC
-	TRBV2	TRBJ1-5	few	CASSEREGMNQPQHF	TGTGCCAGCAGTGAACGGGAAGGCATGAATCAGCCCCAGCATTTT
TRBD1	TRBV3-1	TRBJ1-6	-	CASSQGGSGGPLHF	TGTGCCAGCAGCCAAGGGGGATCAGGGGGGCCCCTCCACTTT
TRBD2	TRBV20-1	TRBJ2-1	many	CSAPTSGVTYNEQFF	TGCAGTGCCCCGACTAGCGGGGTCACCTACAATGAGCAGTTCTTC
-	TRBV20-1	TRBJ2-6	few	CSAQPTGANVLTF	TGCAGTGCGCAACCAACTGGGGCCAACGTCCTGACTTTC
TRBD1	TRBV7-9	TRBJ1-3	-	CASSPRGQTSGNTIYF	TGTGCCAGCAGCCCCCGGGGACAGACCTCTGGAAACACCATATATTTT
-	TRBV5-5	TRBJ2-6	-	CASSFSGGTGANVLTF	TGTGCCAGCAGCTTCTCCGGCGGCACTGGGGCCAACGTCCTGACTTTC
TRBD1	TRBV3-1	TRBJ2-1	-	CASSHLTGSGEQFF	TGTGCCAGCAGCCACCTGACAGGGTCAGGTGAGCAGTTCTTC
-	TRBV7-2	TRBJ1-1	few	CASSLDGGETEAFF	TGTGCCAGCAGCTTAGACGGGGGTGAGACTGAAGCTTTCTTT
TRBD2	TRBV20-1	TRBJ2-7	few	CSARDAGGISYEQYF	TGCAGTGCTAGAGATGCGGGAGGGATTTCCTACGAGCAGTACTTC
-	TRBV5-1	TRBJ2-2	-	CASSLGIVTGELFF	TGCGCCAGCAGCTTAGGGATCGTGACCGGGGAGCTGTTTTTT
-	TRBV11-1	TRBJ1-1	many	CASSPSQVSGYTEAFF	TGTGCCAGCAGCCCCTCCCAGGTATCGGGGTACACTGAAGCTTTCTTT
-	TRBV7-9	TRBJ2-3	few	CASSPPLGWGLNTDTQYF	TGTGCCAGCAGCCCCCCCCTCGGTTGGGGGCTGAACACAGATACGCAGTATTTT
-	TRBV18	TRBJ1-4	-	CASSPFGGRDGEQLFF	TGTGCCAGCTCACCATTTGGGGGACGAGATGGCGAACAACTGTTTTTT
TRBD2	TRBV7-7	TRBJ2-1	few	CASSLSSAGADNEQFF	TGTGCTAGCAGCTTATCCTCAGCGGGAGCTGACAATGAGCAGTTCTTC
-	TRBV2	TRBJ2-3	-	CASSPRESGTDTQYF	TGTGCCAGCAGTCCACGGGAGTCTGGCACAGATACGCAGTATTTT
-	TRBV9	TRBJ2-1	few	CASSRTRDGNEGQFF	TGTGCCAGCAGCCGGACCAGGGACGGGAATGAAGGGCAGTTCTTC
TRBD1	TRBV4-1	TRBJ2-7	few	CASSPTGGSYEQYF	TGCGCCAGCAGCCCTACAGGGGGATCCTACGAGCAGTACTTC
TRBD2	TRBV7-9	TRBJ2-7	-	CASSPGGTTRVF	TGTGCCAGCAGCCCCGGGGGGACTACTAGGGTCTTC
TRBD2	TRBV20-1	TRBJ2-1	-	CSAGTSRGNEQFF	TGCAGTGCTGGGACTAGCCGGGGAAATGAGCAGTTCTTC
-	TRBV28	TRBJ2-1	-	CASWVKGNEQFF	TGTGCCAGCTGGGTTAAGGGGAATGAGCAGTTCTTC
-	TRBV20-1	TRBJ1-2	few	CSARDLRGYGYTF	TGCAGTGCTAGAGATTTGCGAGGATACGGCTACACCTTC
-	TRBV6-1	TRBJ1-2	-	CASTPSPEGIYGYTF	TGTGCCAGCACTCCGTCCCCTGAGGGGATTTATGGCTACACCTTC
-	TRBV7-9	TRBJ1-4	-	CASSLDGSSNEKLFF	TGTGCCAGCAGCTTGGATGGTAGTTCGAATGAAAAACTGTTTTTT
-	TRBV28	TRBJ2-5	few	CASSVPRAQKTQYF	TGTGCCAGCAGTGTCCCTCGGGCCCAAAAGACCCAGTACTTC
-	TRBV20-1	TRBJ2-1	-	CSASQGIDEQFF	TGCAGTGCTAGTCAGGGGATCGATGAGCAGTTCTTC
TRBD2	TRBV20-1	TRBJ2-7	-	CSGQSSGVVEQYF	TGCAGTGGTCAGTCTAGCGGGGTCGTCGAGCAGTACTTC
TRBD2	TRBV29-1	TRBJ2-3	many	CSVASSGPTDTQYF	TGCAGCGTTGCCTCTAGCGGGCCCACAGATACGCAGTATTTT
-	TRBV12-3/TRBV12-4	TRBJ2-2	-	CASSLGRTGPNTGELFF	TGTGCCAGCAGTTTAGGGAGGACGGGACCGAACACCGGGGAGCTGTTTTTT
-	TRBV27	TRBJ1-2	few	CASSLAAGNIYGYTF	TGTGCCAGCAGTTTAGCGGCAGGGAATATCTATGGCTACACCTTC